Included here is one TCR beta chain sequence, with context. The data are from a study of shared clonotypes between healthy human individuals. Source study methods: ImmunoSEQ gave junction-only sequences without quality scores, so filtering differed. Produced via immunoSEQ multiplex PCR; TCRdb's table is partial and in-frame only. V and J calls and clone size come straight from that table; D and trimming were deduced from the DNA. The data show 90,000 to 120,000 clones, 67% seen once. Germline values: CDR1 SGHRS, CDR2 YFSETQ. This CDR3 is built from 15 residues. Unmatched junction bases numbered 6, after V lost 3 bases and J lost 1 base.

The chain is built from TRBV5-1 and TRBJ2-7; 8 bases line up with TRBD2. This clonotype was sampled from a woman aged 25 to 39 in good health. Sequencing input: memory CD8+ T cells sorted from blood. The sample's subset: CD45RO+ cells pooled with CCR7-negative TemRA cells. For the CDR3, the DNA is TGCGCCAGCAGCTCAGCGGGGGTTGGGTCCTACGAGCAGTACTTC. This translates into CASSSAGVGSYEQYF.